The source of this TCR beta chain is a study of shared clonotypes between healthy human individuals. The wider study: CD4 naive and memory got three plates each, CD8 naive two, CD8 memory one.

Germline CDR1 is MNHEY and CDR2 is SMNVEV (reference sequence). The CDR3 runs 16 residues. J lost 1 base, V lost 1 base, and 2 bases had no gene match. To note about this clone: Its antigen is not known.

The assay was immunoSEQ multiplex PCR, and TCRdb's table has in-frame clones only and misses some. Among about 2.1 million clones, about 93% were seen once, and the ten largest hold over 1.5%. Selected positively for CCR7 and CD45RO-negative, naive CD8 cells excluded terminally differentiated effector memory CD45RA+ cells. Study-wide results and limits: The study found about 5% of naive CD4 clonotypes shared across a handful of donors.

This TCR was recovered from a man younger than 35 in good health. Some clones in this sample may be carry-over from other donors' samples. The chain links TRBV27 to TRBJ2-4; TRBD1 aligns across 9 bases. Sequencing was performed on naive CD8+ T cells from PBMCs. Here the CDR3 reads CASSLYGTGAKNIQYF. The CDR3 DNA reads as TGTGCCAGCAGTTTATACGGGACAGGGGCCAAAAACATTCAGTACTTC.